This TCR beta chain was sequenced during a study of post-analysis software for immune sequencing data. Study outcomes and limitations: There was significantly lower normalized Chao1 diversity in multiple sclerosis patients than in controls. The study found TRBV5-6, TRBV5-1 and TRBV20-1 among about 5 TRBV segments more frequent in patients than controls.

From germline, CDR1 is DFQATT and CDR2 SNEGSKA (reference sequence). Deletions cut 6 bases from V and 13 bases from J, with 13 bases between. The CDR3 loop spans 10 amino acids. A single count supports this clonotype. Its antigen is undetermined. TCR beta libraries were prepared from cDNA with unique molecular identifiers. TCRdb reanalysed the PCR reads using MiXCR and keeps one entry per CDR3 protein. The sample holds 650,000 to 850,000 distinct CDR3 sequences, approximately 53% seen once. The receptor comes from a girl between 5 and 17 years old with multiple sclerosis. The chain uses TRBV20-1 and TRBJ2-1; D uncertain. Sequences were obtained from blood. CDR3 in DNA: TGCAGTGCCCCTGAAACGCGACAGTTCTTC. It codes for CSAPETRQFF.